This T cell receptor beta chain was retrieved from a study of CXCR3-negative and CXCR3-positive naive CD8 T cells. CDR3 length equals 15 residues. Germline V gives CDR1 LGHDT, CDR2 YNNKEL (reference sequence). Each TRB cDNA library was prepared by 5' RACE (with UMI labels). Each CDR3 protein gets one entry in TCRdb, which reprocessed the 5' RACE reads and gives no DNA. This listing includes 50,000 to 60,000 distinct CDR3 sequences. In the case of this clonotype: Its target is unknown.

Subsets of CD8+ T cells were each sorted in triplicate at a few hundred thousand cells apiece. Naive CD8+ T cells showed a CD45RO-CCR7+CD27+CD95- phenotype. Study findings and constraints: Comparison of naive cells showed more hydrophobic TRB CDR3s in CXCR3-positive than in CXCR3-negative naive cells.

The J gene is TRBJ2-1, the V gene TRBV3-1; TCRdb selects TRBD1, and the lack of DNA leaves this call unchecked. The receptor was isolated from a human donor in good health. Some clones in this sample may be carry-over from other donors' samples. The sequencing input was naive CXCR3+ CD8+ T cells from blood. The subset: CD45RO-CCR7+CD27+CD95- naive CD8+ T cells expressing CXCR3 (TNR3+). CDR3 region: CASSQDTGGGDEQFF.